Shown below are 9 T cell receptor beta chains from a single sample sequenced in a study of blood T cell repertoires in COVID-19. Profiled with immunoSEQ multiplex PCR; TCRdb holds only in-frame clones, not every one. The sample yields 75,000 to 100,000 clones, around 88% seen once. Material: peripheral blood. Every receptor here comes from a woman aged 80 or over with acute or convalescent COVID-19.

The rearrangement uses TRBV2 and TRBJ2-7; TRBD1 might be the D (6 bases). The CDR3 runs 12 residues. Germline V CDR1 and CDR2: SNHLY, FYNNEI. Trimming removed 6 bases at V and 3 bases at J, with 9 bases between. The CDR3 DNA is TGTGCCAGCAGCGCACAGGGCTACGAGCAGTACTTC. It translates to CASSAQGYEQYF.

The CDR3 loop reads CASSLRQPNEQFF. The CDR3 coding sequence is TGTGCCAGCAGTCTTCGACAACCCAATGAGCAGTTCTTC. V is TRBV28 and J is TRBJ2-1; D is unclear. Trimming left V 5 bases short and J 6 bases short, with 11 bases between. Germline loops: CDR1 MDHEN, CDR2 SYDVKM. CDR3 length: 13 residues.

V is TRBV11-2 and J is TRBJ1-3; D uncertain. V gave up 0 bases and J gave up 7 bases, with 7 bases separating them. CDR1 and CDR2 (germline): SGHAT, FQNNGV. This CDR3 spans 13 amino acids. This CDR3 is CASSLDRENTIYF. The CDR3 DNA reads TGTGCCAGCAGCTTAGATCGGGAGAACACCATATATTTT.

The rearrangement uses TRBV28 and TRBJ1-1; D ambiguous. Germline lookup yields CDR1 MDHEN and CDR2 SYDVKM. The CDR3 has 13 residues. Trimming cost V 5 bases and J 11 bases, with 18 bases left between them. As DNA, the CDR3 is TGTGCCAGCAGTGGCGCGGGCGGGAAGAGGGCTTTCTTT. It codes for CASSGAGGKRAFF.

The rearrangement uses TRBV6-5 and TRBJ2-7; 7 nucleotides line up with TRBD1. Trimming took 4 bases from V and 2 from J; bases not matched to a gene: 8. The CDR3 covers 15 residues. Germline lookup yields CDR1 MNHEY and CDR2 SVGAGI. The CDR3 loop reads CASSSPRTGTYEQYF. The CDR3 DNA follows: TGTGCCAGCAGTTCCCCTAGGACAGGTACCTACGAGCAGTACTTC.

This chain uses TRBV5-4 with TRBJ2-7; possible D gene TRBD2, 5 bases. From germline, CDR1 is SGHNT and CDR2 YYREEE (reference sequence). V was cut by 3 bases and J by 1 base, with 11 bases left in between. The CDR3 is 14 residues long. The CDR3 DNA is TGTGCCAGCAGCTCTGGGAGTGGGTCCTACGAGCAGTACTTC. It specifies CASSSGSGSYEQYF.

This clone was recorded once. The chain links TRBV29-1 to TRBJ1-2; no clear D gene. CDR1 and CDR2 (germline): SQVTM, ANQGSEA. V lost 7 bases to trimming and J lost 8 bases, with 23 bases between them. This CDR3 region has 14 residues. Here the CDR3 reads CSAAETGRERGYTF. CDR3 coding DNA: TGCAGCGCCGCCGAAACCGGACGGGAGAGGGGCTACACCTTC.

This clone was counted once. This chain uses TRBV11-3 with TRBJ2-3, with 10 positions matching TRBD2. The CDR3 has 16 amino acids. The junction had 3 bases not matched to a gene; V was cut back by 1 base and J by 2 bases. CDR1 is SGHNT and CDR2 is YENEEA in the germline V gene. CDR3: CASSLGSGGATDTQYF. Here the CDR3 DNA reads TGTGCCAGCAGCTTAGGGAGCGGGGGGGCCACAGATACGCAGTATTTT.

The CDR3 DNA is TGTGCCTGGAGCGCACAGGGGGCGCGGGGCTACACCTTC. Its protein product is CAWSAQGARGYTF. The chain recombines TRBV30 with TRBJ1-2; TRBD1 agrees at 9 bases. The CDR3 is made up of 13 amino acids. Germline V gene lookup returns CDR1 GTSNPN and CDR2 SVGIG (reference sequence). Unmatched junction bases numbered 7, after V lost 3 bases and J lost 8 bases.